This T cell receptor beta chain was identified during a study of blood T cell repertoires in COVID-19. Study at large: The United States, Italy and Spain were the sources of the acute and convalescent COVID-19 samples. T cells, B-cell-depleted T cells, or PBMCs provided the cDNA or gDNA that served as material.

The germline gives CDR1 MNHEY, CDR2 SVGAGI. Trimming at V came to 5 bases and at J to 3 bases, leaving 4 bases not matched to a gene. The CDR3 runs 14 residues. This clone occurred a few times. Per the authors' pipeline: Using reference gene primer amplification, nucleated cell counts were estimated. TCRdb's copy holds only in-frame clones and misses some; the assay was immunoSEQ multiplex PCR. From that table come the V and J calls and clone size; the DNA was used to work out D and trimming. In the table there are 200,000 to 300,000 clones, around 86% of which are singletons. V and J are TRBV6-5 and TRBJ1-1; 9 bases fit TRBD1. The sequencing input was peripheral blood. The receptor comes from an older man with acute or convalescent COVID-19. The CDR3 reads CASSRQGEYTEAFF. CDR3 coding DNA: TGTGCCAGCAGTCGACAGGGGGAATACACTGAAGCTTTCTTT.